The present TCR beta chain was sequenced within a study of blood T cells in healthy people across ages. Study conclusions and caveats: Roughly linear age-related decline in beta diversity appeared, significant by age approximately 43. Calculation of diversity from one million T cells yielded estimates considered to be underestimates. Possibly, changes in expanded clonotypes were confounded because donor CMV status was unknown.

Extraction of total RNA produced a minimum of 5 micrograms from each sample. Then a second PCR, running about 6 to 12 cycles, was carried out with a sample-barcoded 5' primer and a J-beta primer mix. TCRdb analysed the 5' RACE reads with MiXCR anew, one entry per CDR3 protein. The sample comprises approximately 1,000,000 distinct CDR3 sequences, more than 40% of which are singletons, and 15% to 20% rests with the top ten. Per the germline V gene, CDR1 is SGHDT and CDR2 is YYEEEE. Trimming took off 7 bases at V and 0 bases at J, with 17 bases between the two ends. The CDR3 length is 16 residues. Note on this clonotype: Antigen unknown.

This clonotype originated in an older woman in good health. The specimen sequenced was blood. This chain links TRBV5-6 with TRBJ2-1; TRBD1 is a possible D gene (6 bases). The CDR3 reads CASGDLTGSSYNEQFF. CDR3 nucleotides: TGTGCCAGCGGAGACCTTACAGGGAGCTCCTACAATGAGCAGTTCTTC.